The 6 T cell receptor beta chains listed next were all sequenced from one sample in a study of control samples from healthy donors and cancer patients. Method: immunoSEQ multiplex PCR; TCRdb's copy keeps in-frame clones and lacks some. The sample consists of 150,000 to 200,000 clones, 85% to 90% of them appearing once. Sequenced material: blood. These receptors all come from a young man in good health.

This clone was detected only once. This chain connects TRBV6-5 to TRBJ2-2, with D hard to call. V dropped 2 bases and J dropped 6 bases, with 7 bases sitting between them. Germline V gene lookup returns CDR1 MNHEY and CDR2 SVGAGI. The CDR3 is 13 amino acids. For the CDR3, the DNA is TGTGCCAGCAGTTACGTGTCGGCCGGGGAGCTGTTTTTT. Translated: CASSYVSAGELFF.

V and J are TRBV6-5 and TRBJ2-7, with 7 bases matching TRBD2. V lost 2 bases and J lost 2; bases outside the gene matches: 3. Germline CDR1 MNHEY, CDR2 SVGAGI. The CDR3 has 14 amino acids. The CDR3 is CASSYGEGPYEQYF. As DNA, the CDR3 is TGTGCCAGCAGTTACGGGGAGGGACCCTACGAGCAGTACTTC.

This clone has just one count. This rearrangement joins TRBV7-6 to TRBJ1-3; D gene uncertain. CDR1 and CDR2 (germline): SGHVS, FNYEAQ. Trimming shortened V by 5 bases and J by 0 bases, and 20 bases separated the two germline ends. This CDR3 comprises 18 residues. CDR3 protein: CASSPLVYVGSSGNTIYF. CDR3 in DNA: TGTGCCAGCAGCCCACTGGTCTACGTCGGGAGCTCTGGAAACACCATATATTTT.

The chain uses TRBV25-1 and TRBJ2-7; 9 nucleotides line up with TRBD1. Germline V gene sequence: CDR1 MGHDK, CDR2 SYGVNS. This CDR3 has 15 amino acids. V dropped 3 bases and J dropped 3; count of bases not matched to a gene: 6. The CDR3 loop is CASSERPGQGYEQYF. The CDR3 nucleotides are TGTGCCAGCAGTGAGCGCCCGGGACAGGGCTACGAGCAGTACTTC.

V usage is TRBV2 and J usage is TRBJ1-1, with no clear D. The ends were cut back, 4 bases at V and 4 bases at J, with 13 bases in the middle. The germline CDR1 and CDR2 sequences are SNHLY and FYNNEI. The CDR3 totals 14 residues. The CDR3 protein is CASSAGVYGTEAFF. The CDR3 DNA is TGTGCCAGCAGTGCCGGAGTTTATGGCACTGAAGCTTTCTTT. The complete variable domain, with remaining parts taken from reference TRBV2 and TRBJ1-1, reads EPEVTQTPSHQVTQMGQEVILRCVPISNHLYFYWYRQILGQKVEFLVSFYNNEISEKSEIFDDQFSVERPDGSNFTLKIRSTKLEDSAMYFCASSAGVYGTEAFFGQGTRLTVV.

The CDR3 loop is CASSLGDGYTF. CDR3 nucleotide sequence: TGTGCCAGCAGCTTAGGAGATGGCTACACCTTC. This rearrangement joins TRBV7-2 to TRBJ1-2; no firm D call. This CDR3 is 11 amino acids long. V was clipped by 1 base and J by 6 bases, with 3 bases between them. Per germline, CDR1 SGHTA and CDR2 FQGNSA.